The 9 T cell receptor beta chains reported below all come from one sample, sequenced in a study of cytomegalovirus exposure and HLA in healthy donors. PCR used 60 Vbeta primers and 13 Jbeta primers. Produced via immunoSEQ multiplex PCR; TCRdb's table is partial and in-frame only. The profile shows 130,000 or so clones, approximately 84% of them singletons. Sequenced input: PBMCs. These receptors were taken from a woman aged 40 to 50 in good health and CMV-seronegative.

V and J are TRBV19 and TRBJ1-4, with D maybe TRBD1 (5 bases). With 7 bases removed from V and 7 bases from J, the gap between germline ends came to 16 bases. Germline V CDR1 and CDR2: LNHDA, SQIVND (reference sequence). The CDR3 spans 14 residues. Written as DNA, the CDR3 is TGTGCCAGTAAACCGGGACTCAATTTTGAAAAACTGTTTTTT. Protein product: CASKPGLNFEKLFF.

In DNA form, the CDR3 reads TGTGCCAGCAGTCTCGGGACAATACCCACCTTGGAGCAGTACTTC. Its protein product is CASSLGTIPTLEQYF. The V and J genes are TRBV28 and TRBJ2-7, with D possibly matching TRBD1 (6 bases). The CDR3 totals 15 residues. The germline V gene encodes CDR1 MDHEN and CDR2 SYDVKM. Trimming left V 5 bases short and J 7 bases short, with 21 bases between.

This clone was seen only once. The genes are TRBV29-1 and TRBJ2-5, with TRBD2 identical over 12 bases. Germline loops: CDR1 SQVTM, CDR2 ANQGSEA. The CDR3 loop spans 16 amino acids. V shed 3 bases, J shed 4 bases, and the junction held 9 bases outside the gene matches. Here the CDR3 DNA reads TGCAGCGTTGACCCCACTAGCGGGAGGAATCTAGAGACCCAGTACTTC. Protein product: CSVDPTSGRNLETQYF.

The rearrangement joins TRBV30 to TRBJ2-1, with 13 bases aligning to TRBD2. The CDR3 runs to 19 residues. Germline lookup yields CDR1 GTSNPN and CDR2 SVGIG (reference sequence). Losses at the gene ends were 3 bases for V and 0 bases for J; bases not matched to a gene: 11. CDR3 sequence: CAWSPRTSGSGFSYNEQFF. The CDR3 nucleotides are TGTGCCTGGAGCCCTAGGACTAGCGGGAGCGGGTTCTCCTACAATGAGCAGTTCTTC.

The rearrangement joins TRBV5-1 to TRBJ1-2, with TRBD1 identical over 7 bases. Germline loops: CDR1 SGHRS, CDR2 YFSETQ. V lost 4 bases, J lost 2 bases, and 5 bases stayed unmatched. This CDR3 is built from 14 residues. The CDR3 is CASSVGTDNYGYTF. For the CDR3, the DNA is TGCGCCAGCAGCGTGGGGACAGACAACTATGGCTACACCTTC.

The J gene is TRBJ1-3, the V gene TRBV5-1; possible D gene TRBD1, 6 bases. The CDR3 totals 14 residues. V shed 5 bases and J shed 2 bases, with 11 bases lying between them. Germline CDR1 is SGHRS and CDR2 is YFSETQ. The CDR3 nucleotides are TGCGCCAGCAGACCTTGGACAGCTGGAAACACCATATATTTT. Its protein is CASRPWTAGNTIYF.

V usage is TRBV5-1 and J usage is TRBJ2-1; 8 bases map to TRBD2. This CDR3 has 14 residues. The trim removed 4 bases at V and 7 bases at J, leaving 7 bases unmatched. Germline-derived CDR1 and CDR2 are SGHRS and YFSETQ. The CDR3 region has the DNA TGCGCCAGCAGCAAACTGACTAGCGTTAATGAGCAGTTCTTC. Its translation: CASSKLTSVNEQFF.

CDR3 protein: CASSLGLSRTQYF. The DNA of the CDR3 is TGTGCCAGCAGCTTAGGACTATCTAGGACGCAGTATTTT. The genes are TRBV7-2 and TRBJ2-3, with D perhaps TRBD2 (5 bases). Trimming cost V 1 base and J 9 bases, with 11 bases left between them. This CDR3 spans 13 amino acids. Germline V gene data show CDR1 as SGHTA and CDR2 as FQGNSA. Supplemented by reference TRBV7-2 and TRBJ2-3, the full variable domain reads GAGVSQSPSNKVTEKGKDVELRCDPISGHTALYWYRQSLGQGLEFLIYFQGNSAPDKSGLPSDRFSAERTGGSVSTLTIQRTQQEDSAVYLCASSLGLSRTQYFGPGTRLTVL.

This clone was recorded only once. J is TRBJ1-1 and V is TRBV2; D uncertain. CDR3 length: 12 residues. In germline, CDR1 is SNHLY, CDR2 FYNNEI. V lost 7 bases and J lost 0, with 6 bases in between. The CDR3 DNA follows: TGTGCCAGCATCCAAATGAACACTGAAGCTTTCTTT. This encodes CASIQMNTEAFF.